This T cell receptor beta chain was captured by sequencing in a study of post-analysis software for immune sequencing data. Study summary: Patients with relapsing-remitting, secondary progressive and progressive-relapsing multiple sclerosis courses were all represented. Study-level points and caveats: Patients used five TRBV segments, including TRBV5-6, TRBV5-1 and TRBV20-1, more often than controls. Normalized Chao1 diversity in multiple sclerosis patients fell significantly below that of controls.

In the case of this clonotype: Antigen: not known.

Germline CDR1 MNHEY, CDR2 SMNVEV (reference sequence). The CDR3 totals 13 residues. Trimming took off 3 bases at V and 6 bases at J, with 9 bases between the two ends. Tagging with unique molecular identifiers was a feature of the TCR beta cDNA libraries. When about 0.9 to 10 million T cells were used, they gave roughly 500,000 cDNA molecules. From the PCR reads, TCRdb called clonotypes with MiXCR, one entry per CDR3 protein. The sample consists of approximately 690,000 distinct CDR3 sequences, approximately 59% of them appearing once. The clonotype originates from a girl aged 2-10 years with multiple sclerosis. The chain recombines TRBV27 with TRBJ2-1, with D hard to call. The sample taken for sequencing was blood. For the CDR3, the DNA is TGTGCCAGCAGTTTTCTCCCCCTCAATGAGCAGTTCTTC. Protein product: CASSFLPLNEQFF.